The rows below give T cell receptor beta chains drawn from one sample of a study of CD8 T cells in ankylosing spondylitis. A single record per CDR3 protein comes from TCRdb applying MiXCR to the 5' RACE reads. The sample carries 200,000 to 300,000 distinct CDR3 sequences, around 7.8% recorded once. What was sequenced was blood, either unsorted or a sorted T cell fraction (not recorded which). The receptor set was obtained from a male donor with ankylosing spondylitis or in good health (not recorded which). Each CDR3 is given with its conserved first and last residue. The D gene is left open where the match is weak. Each size is how often the clone was seen (once, few, many) or a class if it is expanded.

TRBV11-2	TRBJ2-7	few	NA	CASSLAVISSYEQYF	TGTGCCAGCAGCTTAGCCGTAATTAGCTCCTACGAGCAGTACTTC
TRBV7-8	TRBJ2-1	many	NA	CASSGGGISYNEQFF	TGTGCCAGCAGCGGAGGGGGCATCTCCTACAATGAGCAGTTCTTC
TRBV7-9	TRBJ2-7	many	NA	CASSLDTLQATYEQYF	TGTGCCAGCAGCTTAGATACCCTACAGGCTACCTACGAGCAGTACTTC
TRBV20-1	TRBJ1-2	many	NA	CSARAGRPTNGYTF	TGCAGTGCTAGAGCTGGGCGTCCCACCAATGGCTACACCTTC
TRBV20-1	TRBJ1-1	many	NA	CSARPPGLNTEAFF	TGCAGTGCTAGGCCCCCAGGGCTTAACACTGAAGCTTTCTTT
TRBV5-1	TRBJ1-5	many	NA	CASSLASGNQPQHF	TGCGCCAGCAGCTTGGCGTCAGGGAATCAGCCCCAGCATTTT
TRBV5-1	TRBJ2-1	many	NA	CASSLELGVTYNEQFF	TGCGCCAGCAGCTTGGAATTGGGGGTCACCTACAATGAGCAGTTCTTC
TRBV5-1	TRBJ2-3	many	TRBD2	CASSLELAGRSTDTQYF	TGCGCCAGCAGCTTGGAGCTAGCGGGAAGGAGCACAGATACGCAGTATTTT
TRBV20-1	TRBJ2-4	many	TRBD1	CSAPATGSKNIQYF	TGCAGTGCTCCGGCGACAGGGTCGAAAAACATTCAGTACTTC
TRBV20-1	TRBJ2-5	many	NA	CSARDREVQETQYF	TGCAGTGCTAGAGATAGGGAAGTCCAAGAGACCCAGTACTTC
TRBV12-3/TRBV12-4	TRBJ1-1	many	NA	CASSWGGSDAFF	TGTGCCAGCAGTTGGGGGGGGTCAGACGCTTTCTTT
TRBV12-3/TRBV12-4	TRBJ2-1	many	TRBD2	CASRPLAGAGNEQFF	TGTGCCAGCAGGCCTCTAGCGGGGGCGGGGAATGAGCAGTTCTTC
TRBV6-2/TRBV6-3	TRBJ1-1	many	TRBD1	CASSYAYRGNTEAFF	TGTGCCAGCAGTTACGCCTACAGGGGGAACACTGAAGCTTTCTTT
TRBV5-1	TRBJ2-3	many	TRBD2	CASSPQTSRASTDTQYF	TGCGCCAGCAGCCCACAGACTAGCCGCGCTAGCACAGATACGCAGTATTTT
TRBV4-1	TRBJ1-2	many	TRBD1	CASSQYGGQGGYGYTF	TGCGCCAGCAGCCAGTATGGCGGACAGGGAGGGTATGGCTACACCTTC
TRBV20-1	TRBJ2-4	many	NA	CSALPRDGENIQYF	TGCAGTGCCCTACCGCGGGACGGAGAAAACATTCAGTACTTC
TRBV13	TRBJ1-4	many	NA	CATSATNEKLFF	TGTGCGACATCTGCAACTAATGAAAAACTGTTTTTT
TRBV7-2	TRBJ1-5	many	NA	CASSVGQGGRQPQHF	TGTGCCAGCAGCGTCGGGCAGGGCGGTCGGCAGCCCCAGCATTTT
TRBV18	TRBJ1-1	many	NA	CASSPTTVNTEAFF	TGTGCCAGCTCCCCCACCACGGTGAACACTGAAGCTTTCTTT
TRBV7-9	TRBJ2-2	many	TRBD1	CASSTRTGGNTGELFF	TGTGCCAGCAGCACTCGGACAGGGGGGAACACCGGGGAGCTGTTTTTT
TRBV14	TRBJ2-1	many	TRBD1	CASSQLGQDYNEQFF	TGTGCCAGCAGCCAATTAGGACAGGACTACAATGAGCAGTTCTTC
TRBV5-5	TRBJ1-2	many	TRBD1	CASSPGQGASGYTF	TGTGCCAGCAGCCCGGGACAGGGGGCGAGTGGCTACACCTTC
TRBV28	TRBJ1-3	many	TRBD1	CASSFPRTGGSGNTIYF	TGTGCCAGCAGTTTTCCTAGGACAGGAGGTTCTGGAAACACCATATATTTT